A selection of T cell receptor beta chains follows, all from one sample in a study of beta chain features in type 1 diabetes. Profiling relied on immunoSEQ multiplex PCR, and the TCRdb table lists in-frame clones only, not all of them. Altogether 400,000 or so clones are present, 10% to 15% being singletons, with the ten largest covering 0.0095% to 0.011%. Specimen: naive CD4+ T cells from blood. All receptors come from a woman under 30 with type 1 diabetes. CDR3s include the opening cysteine and the closing phenylalanine or tryptophan. Each record gives: clone size, D gene, J gene, V gene, CDR3 protein, CDR3 DNA. The D gene is left open where the match is weak. Size is stated for part of the rows, as once, few or many counts, or as a class when the clone is expanded.

>NA|NA|TRBJ1-5|TRBV5-1
CASSLAGRSNQPQHF
TGCGCCAGCAGCTTGGCAGGTCGGAGCAATCAGCCCCAGCATTTT
>few|TRBD2|TRBJ2-1|TRBV7-9
CASSLWGGRGSYNEQFF
TGTGCCAGCAGCTTATGGGGCGGGAGGGGCTCCTACAATGAGCAGTTCTTC
>NA|TRBD1|TRBJ1-2|TRBV9
CASSSTGRMNGYTF
TGTGCCAGCAGCTCGACAGGGCGGATGAATGGCTACACCTTC
>few|TRBD1|TRBJ1-2|TRBV29-1
CSVWTGDYGYTF
TGCAGCGTTTGGACAGGGGATTATGGCTACACCTTC
>NA|NA|TRBJ1-2|TRBV5-6
CASSLEAGYTF
TGTGCCAGCAGCTTGGAAGCTGGCTACACCTTC
>few|NA|TRBJ2-5|TRBV5-1
CASSLFSETQYF
TGCGCCAGCAGCTTGTTCTCAGAGACCCAGTACTTC
>NA|NA|TRBJ2-7|TRBV2
CASSAQGNSYEQYF
TGTGCCAGCAGCGCACAGGGCAACTCCTACGAGCAGTACTTC
>NA|NA|TRBJ2-1|TRBV29-1
CSAYIGSSYNEQFF
TGCAGCGCCTATATCGGGAGCTCCTACAATGAGCAGTTCTTC
>NA|NA|TRBJ1-2|TRBV7-9
CASSALQGKDGYTF
TGTGCCAGCAGCGCACTCCAGGGGAAGGATGGCTACACCTTC
>NA|NA|TRBJ1-2|TRBV27
CASTYREGGGYTF
TGTGCCAGCACGTACAGGGAGGGGGGTGGCTACACCTTC
>few|NA|TRBJ2-7|TRBV7-2
CASSLDSHTLSYEQYF
TGTGCCAGCAGCTTAGATTCCCATACACTAAGCTACGAGCAGTACTTC
>NA|NA|TRBJ2-5|TRBV7-2
CASSFAPLGETQYF
TGTGCCAGCAGCTTCGCGCCCCTCGGAGAGACCCAGTACTTC
>NA|TRBD2|TRBJ2-1|TRBV13
CASSLLAGGYNEQFF
TGTGCCAGCAGCCTACTAGCGGGGGGATACAATGAGCAGTTCTTC
>few|NA|TRBJ2-7|TRBV18
CASSPPGSYEQYF
TGTGCCAGCTCACCCCCGGGGTCCTACGAGCAGTACTTC
>NA|NA|TRBJ2-7|TRBV10-3
CAISDQTAYEQYF
TGTGCCATCAGTGATCAGACTGCTTACGAGCAGTACTTC
>few|NA|TRBJ1-5|TRBV6-5
CASSDGRLGHF
TGTGCCAGCAGTGACGGCAGGCTCGGGCATTTT
>few|TRBD1|TRBJ2-7|TRBV6-6
CASSFPGTEAYEQYF
TGTGCCAGCAGTTTCCCCGGGACAGAGGCCTACGAGCAGTACTTC
>few|NA|TRBJ1-2|TRBV7-9
CASSLAGGIYGYTF
TGTGCCAGCAGCTTAGCAGGGGGAATCTATGGCTACACCTTC
>once|TRBD2|TRBJ2-7|TRBV19
CASSISGGVLYEQYF
TGTGCCAGTAGTATTAGCGGGGGCGTTTTGTACGAGCAGTACTTC
>few|NA|TRBJ2-4|TRBV2
CASTREVAKNIQYF
TGTGCCAGCACCAGGGAGGTAGCCAAAAACATTCAGTACTTC
>once|TRBD2|TRBJ2-7|TRBV5-1
CASSLLAGGVAYEQYF
TGCGCCAGCAGCTTACTAGCGGGAGGGGTCGCCTACGAGCAGTACTTC
>NA|NA|TRBJ1-1|TRBV30
CAWNRVLVNTEAFF
TGTGCCTGGAATCGGGTCCTCGTGAACACTGAAGCTTTCTTT
>few|NA|TRBJ2-3|TRBV11-2
CASSLGAHPTDTQYF
TGTGCCAGCAGCTTAGGGGCCCACCCCACAGATACGCAGTATTTT
>few|NA|TRBJ1-4|TRBV11-3
CASSPDTGKLFF
TGTGCCAGCAGCCCGGACACCGGAAAACTGTTTTTT
>NA|NA|TRBJ1-4|TRBV4-3
CASSHRREKLFF
TGCGCCAGCAGCCACAGGCGTGAAAAACTGTTTTTT
>NA|TRBD2|TRBJ2-1|TRBV7-9
CASTGGRAIENEQFF
TGTGCCAGCACTGGCGGGAGGGCCATTGAGAATGAGCAGTTCTTC
>few|TRBD2|TRBJ2-1|TRBV30
CAWSVGGSSYEQFF
TGTGCCTGGAGTGTAGGCGGGAGCTCGTATGAGCAGTTCTTC
>few|NA|TRBJ2-5|TRBV11-3
CASSLPGGDETQYF
TGTGCCAGCAGTCTTCCCGGGGGTGATGAGACCCAGTACTTC
>few|NA|TRBJ1-5|TRBV10-3
CAISESNRALNQPQHF
TGTGCCATCAGTGAGTCTAACAGGGCACTCAATCAGCCCCAGCATTTT
>few|TRBD1|TRBJ1-2|TRBV6-4
CAPTGVSYGYTF
TGCGCACCGACAGGGGTTAGCTATGGCTACACCTTC
>NA|TRBD2|TRBJ2-7|TRBV15
CATSKASGIEQYF
TGTGCCACCAGTAAAGCTAGCGGGATCGAGCAGTACTTC
>few|NA|TRBJ2-5|TRBV7-9
CASSPGGLHQETQYF
TGTGCCAGCAGCCCTGGAGGACTGCACCAAGAGACCCAGTACTTC
>NA|TRBD1|TRBJ1-2|TRBV9
CASSVSSQGAYGYTF
TGTGCCAGCAGCGTATCATCCCAGGGGGCGTATGGCTACACCTTC
>few|NA|TRBJ2-4|TRBV7-8
CASSLDRTENIQYF
TGTGCCAGCAGCTTAGACAGGACAGAAAACATTCAGTACTTC
>NA|TRBD2|TRBJ2-1|TRBV30
CAWRRTGTSGRGAYNEQFF
TGTGCCTGGAGGAGAACCGGGACTAGCGGGAGGGGAGCCTACAATGAGCAGTTCTTC